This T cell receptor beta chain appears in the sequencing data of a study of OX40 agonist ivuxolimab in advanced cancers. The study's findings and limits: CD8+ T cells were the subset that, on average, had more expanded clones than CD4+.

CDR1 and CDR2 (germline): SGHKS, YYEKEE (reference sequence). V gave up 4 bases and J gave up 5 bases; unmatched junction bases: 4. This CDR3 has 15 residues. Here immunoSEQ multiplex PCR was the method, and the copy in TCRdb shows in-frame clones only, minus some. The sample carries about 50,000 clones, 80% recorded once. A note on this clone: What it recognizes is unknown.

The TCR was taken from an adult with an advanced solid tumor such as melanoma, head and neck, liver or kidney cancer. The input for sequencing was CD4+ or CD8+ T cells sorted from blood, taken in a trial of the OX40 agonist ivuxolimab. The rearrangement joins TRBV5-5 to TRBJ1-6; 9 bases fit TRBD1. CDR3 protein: CASSHRTGDNSPLHF. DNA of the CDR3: TGTGCCAGCAGCCACCGGACAGGGGATAATTCACCCCTCCACTTT.